These 16 T cell receptor beta chains were all obtained from the same sample, sequenced in a study of cytomegalovirus exposure and HLA in healthy donors. PCR was performed using 60 Vbeta and 13 Jbeta primers. The assay was immunoSEQ multiplex PCR, and TCRdb's table has in-frame clones only and misses some. The sample consists of around 150,000 clones, over 75% of them appearing once. The sample taken for sequencing was PBMCs. All receptors come from a woman in her thirties in good health and CMV-seronegative.

The chain recombines TRBV30 with TRBJ1-1; weak D call: TRBD1 (5 bases). This CDR3 is built from 12 residues. Looked up from germline, CDR1 is GTSNPN and CDR2 is SVGIG (reference sequence). V lost 4 bases, J lost 5 bases, and 11 bases lay in between. CDR3 DNA: TGTGCCTGGAATGAAGGGGATACTGAAGCTTTCTTT. It codes for CAWNEGDTEAFF.

This chain joins TRBV27 and TRBJ1-6; no clear D. The V end lost 3 bases, the J end lost 8 bases, and 11 bases lay between the germline ends. CDR3 length: 14 residues. Looked up from germline, CDR1 is MNHEY and CDR2 is SMNVEV (reference sequence). CDR3 residues: CASSLVQGDSPLHF. CDR3 nucleotide sequence: TGTGCCAGCAGTTTGGTCCAAGGAGATTCACCCCTCCACTTT.

The genes are TRBV28 and TRBJ2-5; possibly TRBD2 for D (7 bases). The CDR3 runs to 13 residues. Germline V gene data show CDR1 as MDHEN and CDR2 as SYDVKM. The germline V and J ends were trimmed by 8 bases and 5 bases, with 15 bases remaining between them. The CDR3 DNA is TGTGCCAGCCGAGACGGGGGGCGGGAGACCCAGTACTTC. Protein: CASRDGGRETQYF.

J is TRBJ2-1 and V is TRBV2; 8 nucleotides line up with TRBD2. Per the germline V gene, CDR1 is SNHLY and CDR2 is FYNNEI. CDR3 length: 15 residues. Trimming removed 4 bases from V and 0 bases from J; junction bases left unmatched: 2. As DNA, the CDR3 is TGTGCCAGCAGTGGGAGCGGGGGCTCCTACAATGAGCAGTTCTTC. Its protein product is CASSGSGGSYNEQFF.

The chain employs TRBV7-2 and TRBJ2-7; perhaps TRBD1 as D (6 bases). The CDR3 covers 18 residues. Germline values: CDR1 SGHTA, CDR2 FQGNSA. V was cut by 4 bases and J by 1 base, with 23 bases left in between. CDR3 in amino acids: CASSSQPRQELRSYEQYF. CDR3 nucleotide sequence: TGTGCCAGCAGCTCCCAACCCCGACAGGAGTTAAGGTCCTACGAGCAGTACTTC.

This clone turned up a few times. The chain combines TRBV5-1 with TRBJ2-5, with D possibly being TRBD1 (6 bases). The CDR3 has 15 amino acids. Germline V CDR1 and CDR2: SGHRS, YFSETQ. Trimming cost V 3 bases and J 2 bases, with 14 bases left between them. CDR3 bases: TGCGCCAGCAGCTGGGATGGGGGCCCACAAGAGACCCAGTACTTC. Residues: CASSWDGGPQETQYF.

This clone was seen more than once but under ten times. The rearrangement uses TRBV6-5 and TRBJ1-2, with a weak D call TRBD1 (6 bases). Germline-derived CDR1 and CDR2 are MNHEY and SVGAGI. Trimming removed 6 bases from V and 8 bases from J, with 16 bases in between. The length of the CDR3 is 13 residues. The CDR3 region has the DNA TGTGCCAGCAGCCACAGGGTGAGGGGAGGCTACACCTTC. Protein product: CASSHRVRGGYTF.

The V and J genes are TRBV5-1 and TRBJ1-2; 8 bases are a match to TRBD1. Per the germline V gene, CDR1 is SGHRS and CDR2 is YFSETQ. CDR3 size: 13 residues. J was trimmed by 7 bases and V by 0 bases; bases with no gene match: 2. CDR3 sequence: CASSLGTGSGYTF. CDR3 sequence (DNA): TGCGCCAGCAGCTTGGGGACAGGGTCTGGCTACACCTTC.

The chain couples TRBV14 to TRBJ2-1; TRBD1 agrees at 7 bases. V shed 1 base and J 4 bases; nucleotides not matched to a gene: 4. The CDR3 length is 15 residues. CDR1 is SGHDN and CDR2 is FVKESK in the germline V gene. The CDR3 region is CASSQVTGQYNEQFF. CDR3 DNA: TGTGCCAGCAGCCAAGTGACAGGGCAATACAATGAGCAGTTCTTC. Based on the CDR3 plus reference TRBV14 and TRBJ2-1, the full variable domain is EAGVTQFPSHSVIEKGQTVTLRCDPISGHDNLYWYRRVMGKEIKFLLHFVKESKQDESGMPNNRFLAERTGGTYSTLKVQPAELEDSGVYFCASSQVTGQYNEQFFGPGTRLTVL.

The chain has TRBV11-3 and TRBJ2-7; a possible D gene is TRBD1 (6 bases). Trimming shortened V by 5 bases and J by 4 bases, and 12 bases separated the two germline ends. The CDR3 is 13 residues long. Per germline, CDR1 SGHNT and CDR2 YENEEA. DNA for the CDR3: TGTGCCAGCAGCAGGGGGACCCTTTACGAGCAGTACTTC. Amino acids: CASSRGTLYEQYF.

The chain carries TRBV2 and TRBJ1-1, with unresolved D. Trimming pared 2 bases from V and 3 bases from J, leaving 4 bases between. The CDR3 consists of 12 residues. The germline gives CDR1 SNHLY, CDR2 FYNNEI. The CDR3 sequence is CASSELHTEAFF. CDR3 DNA: TGTGCCAGCAGTGAACTTCACACTGAAGCTTTCTTT.

DNA of the CDR3: TGTGCCAGCAGCTTATTCGGTCCTAACACTGAAGCTTTCTTT. Amino acids: CASSLFGPNTEAFF. This chain uses TRBV7-9 with TRBJ1-1; no clear D. Deletions cut 2 bases from V and 2 bases from J, with 9 bases between. Germline V lookup: CDR1 SEHNR, CDR2 FQNEAQ (reference sequence). This CDR3 spans 14 amino acids.

This rearrangement joins TRBV10-3 to TRBJ1-3; D gene unclear. The germline gives CDR1 ENHRY, CDR2 SYGVKD. CDR3 size: 15 residues. V lost 0 bases and J 2 bases, leaving 8 bases between the germline ends. The CDR3 DNA reads TGTGCCATCAGTGAGTCGAGAGGGACTGGAAACACCATATATTTT. Encoded protein: CAISESRGTGNTIYF.

This clone was picked up a small number of times. V gene TRBV5-4 combines with J gene TRBJ2-2; D may be TRBD2 (7 bases). V was trimmed by 10 bases and J by 5 bases, leaving 21 bases between them. Germline loops: CDR1 SGHNT, CDR2 YYREEE (reference sequence). The CDR3 length is 15 residues. CDR3 amino acids: CAVERGGQRTGELFF. As DNA, the CDR3 is TGTGCCGTCGAGAGGGGGGGGCAGAGAACCGGGGAGCTGTTTTTT. The full variable domain, rest sourced from reference TRBV5-4 and TRBJ2-2, is ETGVTQSPTHLIKTRGQQVTLRCSSQSGHNTVSWYQQALGQGPQFIFQYYREEENGRGNFPPRFSGLQFPNYSSELNVNALELDDSALYLCAVERGGQRTGELFFGEGSRLTVL.

V is TRBV27 and J is TRBJ2-1; D gene unclear. This CDR3 has 13 residues. V was clipped by 4 bases and J by 10 bases, with 14 bases between them. Germline-derived CDR1 and CDR2 are MNHEY and SMNVEV (reference sequence). The chain's CDR3 is CASSSSASSEQFF. The CDR3 DNA is TGTGCCAGCAGTTCTAGTGCCTCGTCAGAGCAGTTCTTC.

The V and J genes are TRBV19 and TRBJ2-7, with D possibly TRBD1 on 6 matching bases. V lost 1 base and J lost 1, with 11 bases in between. The germline V gene encodes CDR1 LNHDA and CDR2 SQIVND (reference sequence). The CDR3 is made up of 15 amino acids. CDR3 sequence: CASSIVQGRSYEQYF. CDR3 coding DNA: TGTGCCAGTAGTATAGTACAGGGTCGTTCCTACGAGCAGTACTTC.